The TCR beta chain under discussion was sequenced for a study of blood T cell repertoires in COVID-19. Looking at the study overall: From T cells, B-cell-depleted T cells, or PBMCs came the material, which was cDNA or gDNA.

Looked up from germline, CDR1 is MDHEN and CDR2 is SYDVKM. This CDR3 is 16 amino acids long. Trimming removed 7 bases at V and 7 bases at J, with 22 bases between. Living in 24 US areas, the participants were between about 18 and 100 years of age. Sequencing used immunoSEQ multiplex PCR; TCRdb keeps in-frame clones, though not all of them. Among more than 400,000 clones listed, 90% were seen once. The sample was PBMCs or T cells enriched from blood (not recorded which). This clonotype was sampled from a man aged 18 to 30 who had recovered from COVID-19. The chain recombines TRBV28 with TRBJ2-2, with D maybe TRBD2 (6 bases). The CDR3 DNA follows: TGTGCCAGCACCTCCACATGGGGGGAGTCCGGCGGGGAGCTGTTTTTT. Encoded protein: CASTSTWGESGGELFF. The complete variable domain, with remaining parts taken from reference TRBV28 and TRBJ2-2, reads DVKVTQSSRYLVKRTGEKVFLECVQDMDHENMFWYRQDPGLGLRLIYFSYDVKMKEKGDIPEGYSVSREKKERFSLILESASTNQTSMYLCASTSTWGESGGELFFGEGSRLTVL.